What follows describes a single T cell receptor beta chain. The data stem from a study of T cell responses to AZD1222 COVID-19 vaccine. The length of the CDR3 is 15 residues. V gave up 3 bases and J gave up 4 bases, with 13 bases separating them. The germline V gene has CDR1 MDHEN and CDR2 SYDVKM. Repertoires were generated with immunoSEQ multiplex PCR, while TCRdb's copy carries only in-frame clones and drops some. Of 25,000 to 30,000 clones listed, about 94% are singletons. The chain is built from TRBV28 and TRBJ1-3, with D unresolved. The TCR sequence derives from an adult in good health. The specimen comprised peripheral blood, sampled on day 0 of AZD1222 vaccination. CDR3 bases: TGTGCCAGCAGTTTCCACCGCGCGGTCGGAAACACCATATATTTT. Encoded protein: CASSFHRAVGNTIYF.